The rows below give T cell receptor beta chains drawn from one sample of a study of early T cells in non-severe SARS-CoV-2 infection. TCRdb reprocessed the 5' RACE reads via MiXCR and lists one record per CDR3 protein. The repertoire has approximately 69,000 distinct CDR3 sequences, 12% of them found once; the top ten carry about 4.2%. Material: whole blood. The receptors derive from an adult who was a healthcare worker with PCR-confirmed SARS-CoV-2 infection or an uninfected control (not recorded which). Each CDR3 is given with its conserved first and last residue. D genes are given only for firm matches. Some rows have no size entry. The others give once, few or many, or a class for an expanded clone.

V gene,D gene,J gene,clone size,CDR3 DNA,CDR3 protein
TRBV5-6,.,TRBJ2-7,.,TGTGCCAGCAGCTTGGACGGCAACTCCTACGAGCAGTACTTC,CASSLDGNSYEQYF
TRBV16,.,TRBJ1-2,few,TGTGCCAGCAGCCTCCGCGGGAACTATGGCTACACCTTC,CASSLRGNYGYTF
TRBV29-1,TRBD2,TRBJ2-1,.,TGCAGCGTTGAGGGGAGCGGGAGGGTGAATGAGCAGTTCTTC,CSVEGSGRVNEQFF
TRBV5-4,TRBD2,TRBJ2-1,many,TGTGCCAGCAGAGGGACTAGCGGGAGAAGCCGCTCCTACAATGAGCAGTTCTTC,CASRGTSGRSRSYNEQFF
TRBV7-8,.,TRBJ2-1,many,TGTGCCAGCAGCCAGGGCCCAGCGAGATCCTACAATGAGCAGTTCTTC,CASSQGPARSYNEQFF
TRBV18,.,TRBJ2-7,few,TGTGCCAGCTCACCACAGGACAGAGGGCAGTACTTC,CASSPQDRGQYF
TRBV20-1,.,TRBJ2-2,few,TGCAGTGCCAATGCCGGGCCTCCTACCGGGGAGCTGTTTTTT,CSANAGPPTGELFF
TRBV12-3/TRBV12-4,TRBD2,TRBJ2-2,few,TGTGCCAGCAGTTTAGCGCTACTGGCGGGAGAGATGGGGGAGCTGTTTTTT,CASSLALLAGEMGELFF
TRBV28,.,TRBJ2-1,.,TGTGCCAGCAGTTTATGGGGGACACGTAGCTCCTACAATGAGCAGTTCTTC,CASSLWGTRSSYNEQFF
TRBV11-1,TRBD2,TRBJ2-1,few,TGTGCCAGCAGCCCTAGGAAAGGCGGGGGTACCTACAATGAGCAGTTCTTC,CASSPRKGGGTYNEQFF
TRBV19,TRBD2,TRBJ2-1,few,TGTGCCAGTAGTATAGACCTAGCGGCTGCGGGGGGACATGAGCAGTTCTTC,CASSIDLAAAGGHEQFF
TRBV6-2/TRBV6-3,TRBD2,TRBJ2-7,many,TGTGCCAGCAGTTATGGACTAGCGGGTACCTACGAGCAGTACTTC,CASSYGLAGTYEQYF
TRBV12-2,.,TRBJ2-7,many,TGTGCAAGTCGCCACGCAGACTCCTACGAGCAGTACTTC,CASRHADSYEQYF
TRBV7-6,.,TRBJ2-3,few,TGTGCCAGCAGCCCCGGCGGGAGCACAGATACGCAGTATTTT,CASSPGGSTDTQYF
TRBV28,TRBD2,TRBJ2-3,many,TGTGCCAGCAGTTTTCCGGGGGTGATAGCGGGAGTGAGCACAGATACGCAGTATTTT,CASSFPGVIAGVSTDTQYF
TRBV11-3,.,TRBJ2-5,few,TGTGCCAGCAGCTTCGACTGGGGGGAGACCCAGTACTTC,CASSFDWGETQYF
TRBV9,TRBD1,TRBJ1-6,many,TGTGCCAGCAGCGTTAACCCACAGGGGGCGAATTCACCCCTCCACTTT,CASSVNPQGANSPLHF
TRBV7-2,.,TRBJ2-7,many,TGTGCCAGCAGCTTCGCCCTGCAAGGGGAGCAGTACTTC,CASSFALQGEQYF
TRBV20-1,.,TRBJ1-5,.,TGCAGTGCTAGAGCTAATAGCAATCAGCCCCAGCATTTT,CSARANSNQPQHF
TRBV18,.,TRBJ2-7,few,TGTGCCAGCTCACCAAGAATCGCGACGGCAACCTACGAGCAGTACTTC,CASSPRIATATYEQYF
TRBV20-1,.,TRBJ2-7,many,TGCAGTGCTAGAGATCTAGGGGGTCGCAAGGAGCAGTACTTC,CSARDLGGRKEQYF
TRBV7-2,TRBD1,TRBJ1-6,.,TGTGCCAGCAGCGGAGACAGGGTTTCACCCCTCCACTTT,CASSGDRVSPLHF
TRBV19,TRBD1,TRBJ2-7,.,TGTGCCAGCAAAGGGACAGGATCCTACGAGCAGTACTTC,CASKGTGSYEQYF
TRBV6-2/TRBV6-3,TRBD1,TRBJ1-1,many,TGTGCCAGCAGACCGGGACAGGGGAGAACTGAAGCTTTCTTT,CASRPGQGRTEAFF
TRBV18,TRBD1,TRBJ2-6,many,TGTGCCAGCTCTTCGGACAGGGGGACTATTGGGGCCAACGTCCTGACTTTC,CASSSDRGTIGANVLTF
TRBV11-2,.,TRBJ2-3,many,TGTGCCAGCGAGAGAGGAGGGGGCACAGATACGCAGTATTTT,CASERGGGTDTQYF
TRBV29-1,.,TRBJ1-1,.,TGCAGCGTTGGGAGGACTGAAGCTTTCTTT,CSVGRTEAFF
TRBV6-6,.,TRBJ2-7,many,TGTGCCAGCAGCTCCCGGGACAACTCCTACGAGCAGTACTTC,CASSSRDNSYEQYF
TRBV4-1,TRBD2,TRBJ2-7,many,TGCGCCAGCAGCCAAGATCGAGCGGGAGGGGAGTACGAGCAGTACTTC,CASSQDRAGGEYEQYF
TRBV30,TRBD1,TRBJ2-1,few,TGTGCCTACCGGGACAGCAACCTCGACTTCTACAATGAGCAGTTCTTC,CAYRDSNLDFYNEQFF
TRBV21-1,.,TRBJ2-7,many,TGTGCCAGCAGCAAATGTGGGGACCGTACCAGCTCCTACGAGCAGTACTTC,CASSKCGDRTSSYEQYF
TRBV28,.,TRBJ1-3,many,TGTGCCAGCAGTTTCTACCAGGGTGTGGGTCCTGGAAACACCATATATTTT,CASSFYQGVGPGNTIYF
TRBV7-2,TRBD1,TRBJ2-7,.,TGTGCCAGCAGCTTAGCGCAGGGACAGGGGGCTATGAGGGAGCAGTACTTC,CASSLAQGQGAMREQYF
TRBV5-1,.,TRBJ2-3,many,TGCGCCAGCAGCCTAGAGAGCACAGATACGCAGTATTTT,CASSLESTDTQYF
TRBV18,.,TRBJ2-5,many,TGTGCCAGCTCACCAAGCGACAGACACCAAGAGACCCAGTACTTC,CASSPSDRHQETQYF
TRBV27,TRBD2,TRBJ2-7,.,TGTGCCAGCAGTCTGGGCGGGGGTCCCTACGAGCAGTACTTC,CASSLGGGPYEQYF
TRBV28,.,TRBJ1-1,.,TGTGCCAGCAGCCCCTCTCGACAGGTAGGGAAGAACACTGAAGCTTTCTTT,CASSPSRQVGKNTEAFF
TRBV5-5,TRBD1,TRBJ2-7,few,TGTGCCAGCAGCTTGGAGGACAGGAGCTACGAGCAGTACTTC,CASSLEDRSYEQYF
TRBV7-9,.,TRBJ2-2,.,TGTGCCAGCAGCTTAGACGGGGTTGGCACCGGGGAGCTGTTTTTT,CASSLDGVGTGELFF
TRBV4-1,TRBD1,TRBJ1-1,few,TGCGCCAGCAGCCAAGGACAGGGGATGAACACTGAAGCTTTCTTT,CASSQGQGMNTEAFF
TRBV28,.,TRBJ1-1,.,TGTGCCAGCAGTGTCAGGGAGTTCCAAGCTTTCTTT,CASSVREFQAFF
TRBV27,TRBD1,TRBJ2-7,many,TGTGCCAGCAGTTACGAGACAGGGCTCTACGAGCAGTACTTC,CASSYETGLYEQYF
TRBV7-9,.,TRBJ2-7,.,TGTGCCAGCAGCCCCCCGGGACGGGGCGAGCAGTACTTC,CASSPPGRGEQYF
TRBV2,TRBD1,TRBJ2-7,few,TGTGCCAGCAATCCGGACAGGGGGTACTACGAGCAGTACTTC,CASNPDRGYYEQYF